The following is a T cell receptor (beta chain) sequence with its context. Its antigen remains unidentified. The record originates from a study of T cells in Graves' hyperthyroidism and ophthalmopathy. Study as a whole: Pretreatment peripheral blood was obtained at initial diagnosis.

Study outcomes and limitations: The model predicted ophthalmopathy a median about 6.6 months before onset.

The V end lost 5 bases, the J end lost 6 bases, and 11 bases lay between the germline ends. Germline V gene data show CDR1 as SEHNR and CDR2 as FQNEAQ (reference sequence). This CDR3 spans 12 amino acids. Reasons for excluding patients were uncontrolled infection, other autoimmune disease, pregnancy or lactation. Researchers amplified the TCR beta CDR3 regions from RNA transcripts. Primed by the HTBI set, a first-round RT-PCR was run on the TCR CDR3. MiXCR, applied by TCRdb to the multiplex PCR reads, yields one record per CDR3 protein. The table shows under 400,000 distinct CDR3 sequences, with around 25% occurring only once.

This TCR derives from a man between 50 and 59 years old with Graves' hyperthyroidism. The rearrangement uses TRBV7-9 and TRBJ2-7, with TRBD1 as a possible D gene (5 bases). Sequenced sample: blood. CDR3 region: CASSPSDSEQYF. The CDR3 coding sequence is TGTGCCAGCAGCCCCTCAGACAGCGAGCAGTACTTC.